The 23 T cell receptor beta chains below all came from one sample that was sequenced in a study of CD8 T cells in Susac syndrome. Random hexamers were used to reverse transcribe the RNA input (roughly 0.5 to 1 ug). TCRdb passed the immunoSEQ multiplex PCR reads through MiXCR, listing each CDR3 protein once. Of under 55,000 distinct CDR3 sequences listed, roughly 93% are singletons. The sample taken for sequencing was CD8+ T cells from PBMCs. These receptors were taken from a human donor with multiple sclerosis.

The chain combines TRBV10-2 with TRBJ2-3; a weak D match, TRBD2 (6 bases). V was clipped by 6 bases and J by 4 bases, with 14 bases between them. The CDR3 contains 14 residues. CDR1 and CDR2 from the germline V gene are WSHSY and SAAADI. Written as DNA, the CDR3 is TGCGCCAGCAGAGGAGGCGGGGAGGCAGATACGCAGTATTTT. This codes for CASRGGGEADTQYF.

V usage is TRBV27 and J usage is TRBJ2-1, with D tentatively TRBD2 (6 bases). The CDR3 extends over 16 amino acids. V dropped 6 bases and J dropped 0 bases, with 15 bases sitting between them. Looked up from germline, CDR1 is MNHEY and CDR2 is SMNVEV (reference sequence). This CDR3 is CASSFFGGSSYNEQFF. CDR3 DNA sequence: TGTGCCAGCAGCTTTTTCGGAGGGAGCTCCTACAATGAGCAGTTCTTC.

The V gene is TRBV5-1, the J gene TRBJ1-6; maybe TRBD1 (6 bases). V lost 5 bases and J lost 7, with 10 bases in between. The germline V gene encodes CDR1 SGHRS and CDR2 YFSETQ. The CDR3 has 13 amino acids. The CDR3 spells CASRLGANSPLHF. CDR3 bases: TGCGCCAGCAGACTGGGGGCCAATTCACCCCTCCACTTT.

The V and J genes are TRBV9 and TRBJ1-2, with 8 bases identical to TRBD1. Germline V CDR1 and CDR2: SGDLS, YYNGEE. The CDR3 totals 13 residues. V was clipped by 8 bases and J by 2 bases; unmatched bases: 5. The CDR3 sequence: CASGQGDNYGYTF. CDR3 nucleotide sequence: TGTGCCAGTGGACAGGGAGACAACTATGGCTACACCTTC. The full variable domain, completed using reference TRBV9 and TRBJ1-2, is DSGVTQTPKHLITATGQRVTLRCSPRSGDLSVYWYQQSLDQGLQFLIQYYNGEERAKGNILERFSAQQFPDLHSELNLSSLELGDSALYFCASGQGDNYGYTFGSGTRLTVV.

The chain recombines TRBV30 with TRBJ2-1, with D possibly being TRBD1 (5 bases). The CDR3 is 15 residues long. V was shortened by 3 bases and J by 3 bases, with 15 bases between the two germline ends. Germline loops: CDR1 GTSNPN, CDR2 SVGIG (reference sequence). CDR3 sequence (DNA): TGTGCCTGGAGCGACCAGGGTACAGGCTACAATGAGCAGTTCTTC. Residues: CAWSDQGTGYNEQFF.

The chain recombines TRBV6-1 with TRBJ2-3; 9 nucleotides align to TRBD1. The length of the CDR3 is 17 residues. The germline V gene encodes CDR1 MNHNS and CDR2 SASEGT. The trim removed 4 bases at V and 2 bases at J, leaving 10 bases unmatched. CDR3 protein: CASSVSDRGYYTDTQYF. CDR3 in DNA: TGTGCCAGCAGTGTATCGGACAGGGGATACTACACAGATACGCAGTATTTT.

The chain joins TRBV12-3 or TRBV12-4 to TRBJ1-1; D uncertain. The germline V and J ends were trimmed by 5 bases and 11 bases, with 15 bases remaining between them. The CDR3 is made up of 12 amino acids. The CDR3: CASSAPLSGAFF. The CDR3 coding sequence is TGTGCCAGCAGTGCCCCCCTGTCTGGGGCTTTCTTT.

V usage is TRBV19 and J usage is TRBJ1-2; D not resolved. The V end lost 3 bases, the J end lost 5 bases, and 13 bases lay between the germline ends. The CDR3 contains 14 residues. Germline V gives CDR1 LNHDA, CDR2 SQIVND (reference sequence). The chain's CDR3 is CASSIVQTWYGYTF. The CDR3 nucleotides are TGTGCCAGTAGTATCGTGCAGACTTGGTATGGCTACACCTTC.

V gene TRBV20-1 combines with J gene TRBJ1-1, with D unresolved. The CDR3 runs to 12 residues. Trimming cost V 0 bases and J 7 bases, with 9 bases left between them. The germline V gene has CDR1 DFQATT and CDR2 SNEGSKA (reference sequence). CDR3 nucleotide sequence: TGCAGTGCTAGAGAAAGGGAATTTGAAGCTTTCTTT. The encoded protein is CSAREREFEAFF.

The chain links TRBV6-5 to TRBJ1-5; D call uncertain. The CDR3 totals 14 residues. Deletions cut 0 bases from V and 7 bases from J, with 10 bases between. The germline V gene has CDR1 MNHEY and CDR2 SVGAGI. CDR3 coding DNA: TGTGCCAGCAGTTACTCGAATGGGCAACAGCCCCAGCATTTT. Translating gives CASSYSNGQQPQHF.

This rearrangement joins TRBV30 to TRBJ1-2, with D uncertain. This CDR3 comprises 14 residues. Germline-derived CDR1 and CDR2 are GTSNPN and SVGIG (reference sequence). V lost 2 bases and J lost 2, with 12 bases in between. The CDR3 reads CAWSFGRTNYGYTF. In DNA form, the CDR3 reads TGTGCCTGGAGTTTCGGACGGACGAACTATGGCTACACCTTC.

Only one count was recorded for this clonotype. This chain joins TRBV6-5 and TRBJ2-2; D remains ambiguous. Trimming left V 2 bases short and J 2 bases short, with 12 bases between. The CDR3 consists of 16 residues. Germline CDR1 and CDR2: MNHEY and SVGAGI. The CDR3 sequence: CASSYGIAVNTGELFF. The DNA of the CDR3 is TGTGCCAGCAGTTACGGTATCGCGGTAAACACCGGGGAGCTGTTTTTT.

The chain recombines TRBV4-3 with TRBJ2-1, with D maybe TRBD2 (7 bases). Between the trimmed V and J ends, which lost 2 bases and 0 bases, there was a span of 14 bases. The CDR3 loop spans 17 amino acids. Germline V lookup: CDR1 LGHNA, CDR2 YSLEER. In DNA form, the CDR3 reads TGCGCCAGCAGCCAATTGGGAGGGGGGGGCTCCTACAATGAGCAGTTCTTC. This gives the protein CASSQLGGGGSYNEQFF.

This chain joins TRBV9 and TRBJ2-2; tentatively, D is TRBD1 or TRBD2 (5 bases each). This CDR3 is built from 14 residues. Per germline, CDR1 SGDLS and CDR2 YYNGEE. V was trimmed by 2 bases and J by 5 bases, leaving 10 bases between them. The CDR3 protein is CASSVGGGTGELFF. The CDR3 DNA reads TGTGCCAGCAGCGTTGGTGGGGGTACCGGGGAGCTGTTTTTT.

The chain couples TRBV20-1 to TRBJ2-1; 9 bases agree with TRBD1. Germline V gene lookup returns CDR1 DFQATT and CDR2 SNEGSKA (reference sequence). CDR3 length: 18 residues. V trimming: 5 bases; J trimming: 8 bases; junction bases outside the gene matches: 22. CDR3 sequence: CSASPGRDREYLEDEQFF. The CDR3 DNA reads TGCAGTGCTTCCCCCGGGCGGGACAGGGAATATCTCGAGGATGAGCAGTTCTTC.

V is TRBV15 and J is TRBJ1-2; a possible D gene is TRBD1 (6 bases). Germline CDR1 is LNHNV and CDR2 is YYDKDF (reference sequence). Deletions cut 1 base from V and 3 bases from J, with 12 bases between. The CDR3 covers 15 residues. The CDR3 sequence: CATSRVGGRDYGYTF. The DNA for the CDR3 is TGTGCCACCAGCAGAGTCGGGGGGCGGGACTATGGCTACACCTTC.

This chain uses TRBV15 with TRBJ2-3, with 11 bases lining up with TRBD2. The CDR3 contains 16 residues. In germline, CDR1 is LNHNV, CDR2 YYDKDF (reference sequence). The V and J ends lost 5 bases and 2 bases, in that order; junction bases with no gene match: 6. In nucleotides, the CDR3 is TGTGCCACCAGCGCAGGGACTAGCGGTACCACAGATACGCAGTATTTT. Translation gives CATSAGTSGTTDTQYF. The complete variable domain, with remaining parts taken from reference TRBV15 and TRBJ2-3, reads DAMVIQNPRYQVTQFGKPVTLSCSQTLNHNVMYWYQQKSSQAPKLLFHYYDKDFNNEADTPDNFQSRRPNTSFCFLDIRSPGLGDTAMYLCATSAGTSGTTDTQYFGPGTRLTVL.

The chain joins TRBV6-5 to TRBJ1-2; TRBD1 is a possible D gene (5 bases). V lost 0 bases to trimming and J lost 5 bases, with 19 bases between them. In germline, CDR1 is MNHEY, CDR2 SVGAGI. This CDR3 spans 17 amino acids. CDR3 coding DNA: TGTGCCAGCAGTTACTCGATCGGGGGGACGGAAAAATATGGCTACACCTTC. Encoded protein: CASSYSIGGTEKYGYTF.

In this sample, this clonotype turned up a few times. The rearrangement uses TRBV28 and TRBJ1-1; D is unclear. The CDR3 runs 14 residues. CDR1 MDHEN and CDR2 SYDVKM come from the germline V gene. V gave up 6 bases and J gave up 0 bases, with 11 bases separating them. Here the CDR3 reads CASSSRLMNTEAFF. The CDR3 coding sequence is TGTGCCAGCAGCTCCCGCCTGATGAACACTGAAGCTTTCTTT.

V gene TRBV19 combines with J gene TRBJ1-3; D possibly corresponds to TRBD1 (5 bases). Trimming cost V 5 bases and J 0 bases, with 11 bases left between them. Looked up from germline, CDR1 is LNHDA and CDR2 is SQIVND (reference sequence). This CDR3 spans 15 amino acids. As DNA, the CDR3 is TGTGCCAGTAGTTACGGGACGTTCTCTGGAAACACCATATATTTT. Protein sequence: CASSYGTFSGNTIYF.

Here the CDR3 reads CASSRGLDREKAGELFF. The CDR3, as DNA: TGTGCCAGCAGCCGTGGGCTAGACAGGGAGAAGGCCGGGGAGCTGTTTTTT. The V and J genes are TRBV7-8 and TRBJ2-2; 7 bases are shared with TRBD1. Losses at the gene ends were 5 bases for V and 6 bases for J; bases not matched to a gene: 15. From germline, CDR1 is SGHVS and CDR2 FQNEAQ. The CDR3 is 17 residues long. Variable domain in full (rest from reference TRBV7-8 and TRBJ2-2): GAGVSQSPRYKVAKRGQDVALRCDPISGHVSLFWYQQALGQGPEFLTYFQNEAQLDKSGLPSDRFFAERPEGSVSTLKIQRTQQEDSAVYLCASSRGLDREKAGELFFGEGSRLTVL.

The gene calls are TRBV5-4 and TRBJ2-7; D remains unclear. The V gene lost 0 bases and the J gene lost 0 bases, with 10 bases spanning the gap. The CDR3 runs to 15 residues. Germline CDR1 SGHNT, CDR2 YYREEE (reference sequence). Here the CDR3 reads CASSLGAVASYEQYF. CDR3 sequence (DNA): TGTGCCAGCAGCTTGGGTGCGGTGGCCTCCTACGAGCAGTACTTC.

V gene TRBV29-1 combines with J gene TRBJ2-3; 9 nucleotides line up with TRBD1. The CDR3 spans 13 residues. V shed 7 bases and J 7 bases; nucleotides not matched to a gene: 9. Germline V gene sequence: CDR1 SQVTM, CDR2 ANQGSEA. The CDR3 DNA follows: TGCAGCGCGGGACAGGGTTATACTAATACGCAGTATTTT. It translates to CSAGQGYTNTQYF.